A selection of T cell receptor beta chains follows, all from one sample in a study of cytomegalovirus exposure and HLA in healthy donors. Here immunoSEQ multiplex PCR was the method, and the copy in TCRdb shows in-frame clones only, minus some. The sample contains approximately 97,000 clones, roughly three fifths of which appear only once. What was sequenced was PBMCs. The receptors shown here come from a human donor in good health. CDR3s include the opening cysteine and the closing phenylalanine or tryptophan. D genes are given only for firm matches. Some rows mark clone size as missing; the rest say once, few, many or name a class of expanded clone.

abundance	v_gene	j_gene	d_gene	CDR3nt	CDR3aa
few	TRBV7-6	TRBJ2-3	NA	TGTGCCAGCAGCTTAATAGCGGAAAGGGTTAGCACAGATACGCAGTATTTT	CASSLIAERVSTDTQYF
NA	TRBV6-5	TRBJ2-2	TRBD2	TGTGCCAGCAGCCGGACTAGAAGCAACACCGGGGAGCTGTTTTTT	CASSRTRSNTGELFF
NA	TRBV7-9	TRBJ2-7	NA	TGTGCCAGCAGCCATAGTGGGGCAGACTCCTACGAGCAGTACTTC	CASSHSGADSYEQYF
NA	TRBV30	TRBJ2-3	NA	TGTGCCTGGAGCCATTCCACAGATACGCAGTATTTT	CAWSHSTDTQYF
NA	TRBV9	TRBJ2-7	TRBD2	TGTGCCAGCAGCGCCCAGGCGGGAGGTCCCTACGAGCAGTACTTC	CASSAQAGGPYEQYF
NA	TRBV7-9	TRBJ2-5	NA	TGTGCCAGCAGCTTAGCGCTTCGGGAGACCCAGTACTTC	CASSLALRETQYF
NA	TRBV7-7	TRBJ2-1	NA	TGTGCCAGCAGCTCAGACAGAGACTCCTACAATGAGCAGTTCTTC	CASSSDRDSYNEQFF
NA	TRBV5-4	TRBJ2-1	NA	TGTGCCAGCAGTCCGTCGGGTAACTCCTACAATGAGCAGTTCTTC	CASSPSGNSYNEQFF
NA	TRBV7-9	TRBJ1-1	NA	TGTGCCAGCAGCCGTTTAGCGGGTGAAGCTTTCTTT	CASSRLAGEAFF
few	TRBV7-9	TRBJ2-2	TRBD2	TGTGCCAGCAGCTCGCACCGACTAGCGGGACTCGTCACCGGGGAGCTGTTTTTT	CASSSHRLAGLVTGELFF
NA	TRBV10-3	TRBJ2-5	TRBD2	TGTGCCACGACTAGCGGTCAACAAGAGACCCAGTACTTC	CATTSGQQETQYF
NA	TRBV5-1	TRBJ2-1	TRBD2	TGCGCCAGCAGCTTGGTTTCTGGGACTAGCGGGGGATACGAGCAGTTCTTC	CASSLVSGTSGGYEQFF
NA	TRBV28	TRBJ2-7	TRBD2	TGTGCCAGCAGTTCCCTCACTAGCGGGAGTTACGAGCAGTACTTC	CASSSLTSGSYEQYF
NA	TRBV18	TRBJ2-7	NA	TGTGCCAGCTCACCACGCAGGGCGTCCTACGAGCAGTACTTC	CASSPRRASYEQYF
NA	TRBV2	TRBJ2-7	TRBD1	TGTGCCAGCAGTCAGACAGGGGACTACGAGCAGTACTTC	CASSQTGDYEQYF
NA	TRBV5-1	TRBJ2-1	NA	TGCGCCAGCAGCTTGGAACTAGGGACCTACAATGAGCAGTTCTTC	CASSLELGTYNEQFF
few	TRBV11-2	TRBJ2-1	TRBD1	TGTGCCAGCAGCTTTACAGGGGCCGAGCAGTTCTTC	CASSFTGAEQFF
NA	TRBV19	TRBJ1-1	NA	TGTGCCAGTAGTATACGGGGTGGCGGGAACACTGAAGCTTTCTTT	CASSIRGGGNTEAFF
NA	TRBV6-6	TRBJ2-3	TRBD2	TGTGCCAGCAGTTCCATAGCGGGAGATTCAGATACGCAGTATTTT	CASSSIAGDSDTQYF
once	TRBV29-1	TRBJ2-7	TRBD1	TGCAGCGTCGGTAGGCGACAGGGGATGGGCTACGAGCAGTACTTC	CSVGRRQGMGYEQYF
NA	TRBV7-9	TRBJ1-2	TRBD1	TGTGCCAGCAGCTCTAGGGACAGTCCGATCTATGGCTACACCTTC	CASSSRDSPIYGYTF
NA	TRBV5-6	TRBJ1-6	NA	TGTGCCAGCAGCCGCCGACAGATATATAATTCACCCCTCCACTTT	CASSRRQIYNSPLHF
NA	TRBV2	TRBJ2-2	TRBD1	TGTGCCAGCAGTGAATGGCAGTCCGTGGGGACAGCTAACACCGGGGAGCTGTTTTTT	CASSEWQSVGTANTGELFF
few	TRBV28	TRBJ2-7	NA	TGTGCCAGCAGTCCCCCACTAGTTGACTACGAGCAGTACTTC	CASSPPLVDYEQYF
NA	TRBV5-5	TRBJ2-7	TRBD1	TGTGCCAGCAGCTATGACCCGGGACAGGGGTTCTACGAGCAGTACTTC	CASSYDPGQGFYEQYF
NA	TRBV30	TRBJ2-7	TRBD2	TGTGCCTGGAGTGTTGGTACTAGCGGGAGTCTTGAGCAGTACTTC	CAWSVGTSGSLEQYF
few	TRBV19	TRBJ2-1	NA	TGTGCCAGTAGTAGCGGGGCTTACAATGAGCAGTTCTTC	CASSSGAYNEQFF
once	TRBV27	TRBJ1-4	NA	TGTGCCAGCAGTCTGCCAGGCAGTCCTGAAAAACTGTTTTTT	CASSLPGSPEKLFF
NA	TRBV5-1	TRBJ2-1	TRBD2	TGCGCCAGCAGCTTGGAAACTAGCGGATACAATGAGCAGTTCTTC	CASSLETSGYNEQFF
NA	TRBV30	TRBJ1-5	TRBD1	TGTGCCTGGAGCTTTCACTATCGACAGGGGACAAATCAGCCCCAGCATTTT	CAWSFHYRQGTNQPQHF
NA	TRBV4-1	TRBJ2-1	NA	TGCGCCAGCAGCCAAGGGAGGTGGGAGTCTGACGATGAGCAGTTCTTC	CASSQGRWESDDEQFF
few	TRBV7-2	TRBJ1-2	NA	TGTGCCAGCAGCGTACGACAGGCGGCTAACTATGGCTACACCTTC	CASSVRQAANYGYTF
NA	TRBV27	TRBJ2-2	NA	TGTGCCAGCAGTCTCCCGAACACCGGGGAGCTGTTTTTT	CASSLPNTGELFF
NA	TRBV30	TRBJ1-1	TRBD1	TGTGCCTGGAGTCAAAAGTGGGGCGACAGGGCCCTGGGAGCTTTCTTT	CAWSQKWGDRALGAFF
NA	TRBV4-1	TRBJ2-7	NA	TGCGCCAGCAGCCAAGTCCCCAGGGACTACGAGCAGTACTTC	CASSQVPRDYEQYF
few	TRBV4-2	TRBJ1-3	TRBD1	TGTGCCAGCAGTATGACAGGGGAAGGAAACACCATATATTTT	CASSMTGEGNTIYF
few	TRBV27	TRBJ2-2	NA	TGTGCCAGCAGTGTTGGACTACGTTACACCGGGGAGCTGTTTTTT	CASSVGLRYTGELFF
NA	TRBV29-1	TRBJ2-7	TRBD2	TGCAGCGTTGTGGGGGGAGGGGACCGCTACGAGCAGTACTTC	CSVVGGGDRYEQYF
once	TRBV6-5	TRBJ2-7	NA	TGTGCCAGCAGTACTTCCAGGGTAGGGGCCTACGAGCAGTACTTC	CASSTSRVGAYEQYF
few	TRBV30	TRBJ1-2	NA	TGTGCCTGGAGTCACCCCACAGCTAACTATGGCTACACCTTC	CAWSHPTANYGYTF
NA	TRBV6-5	TRBJ2-7	TRBD2	TGTGCCAGCAGTTACGCAGCGGGATCCTCCTACGAGCAGTACTTC	CASSYAAGSSYEQYF
NA	TRBV19	TRBJ1-1	TRBD1	TGTGCCAGTAGTCCCCTTCATGCCGGGACAGCGTCCCTAGAAGCTTTCTTT	CASSPLHAGTASLEAFF
NA	TRBV28	TRBJ2-3	NA	TGTGCCAGCAGGGGAGCCGACGGCACAGATACGCAGTATTTT	CASRGADGTDTQYF
NA	TRBV4-2	TRBJ2-1	TRBD2	TGTGCCAGCAGCTACGGGACTAGCGCTTACAATGAGCAGTTCTTC	CASSYGTSAYNEQFF
NA	TRBV12-2	TRBJ2-1	NA	TGTGCAAGTCGCTCAGCGGGAGTCGGGTACAATGAGCAGTTCTTC	CASRSAGVGYNEQFF